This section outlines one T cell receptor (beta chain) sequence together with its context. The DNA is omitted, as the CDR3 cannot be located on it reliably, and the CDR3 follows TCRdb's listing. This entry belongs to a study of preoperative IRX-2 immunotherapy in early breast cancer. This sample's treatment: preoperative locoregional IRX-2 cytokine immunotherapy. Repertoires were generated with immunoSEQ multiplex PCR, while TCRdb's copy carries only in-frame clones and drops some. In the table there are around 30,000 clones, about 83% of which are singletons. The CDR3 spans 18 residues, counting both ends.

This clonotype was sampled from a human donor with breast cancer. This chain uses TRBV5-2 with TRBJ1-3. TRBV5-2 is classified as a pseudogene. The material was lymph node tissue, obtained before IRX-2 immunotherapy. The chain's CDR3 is CASSLGGGVVASGNTIYF.